The 14 T cell receptor beta chains given below trace back to one sample, sequenced in a study of cytomegalovirus exposure and HLA in healthy donors. PCR used 60 Vbeta primers and 13 Jbeta primers. TCRdb keeps only in-frame clones here, not all; method: immunoSEQ multiplex PCR. The sample holds more than 95,000 clones, 15% to 20% seen once. Sequences were obtained from PBMCs. The source of these receptors is a female donor in good health and CMV-seropositive.

The CDR3 coding sequence is TGTGCCAGCTCCCCTAATGTGGGGCCAGAGACCCAGTACTTC. Translation: CASSPNVGPETQYF. The chain has TRBV18 and TRBJ2-5; D is perhaps TRBD1 (5 bases). This CDR3 region has 14 residues. With 6 bases removed from V and 4 bases from J, the gap between germline ends came to 15 bases. Germline CDR1 and CDR2: KGHSH and LQKENI.

The chain links TRBV4-1 to TRBJ2-3; 9 positions agree with TRBD1. The CDR3 contains 15 residues. V shed 0 bases and J 4 bases; nucleotides not matched to a gene: 2. Germline V gene data show CDR1 as MGHRA and CDR2 as YSYEKL. CDR3 protein: CASSQEDRGADTQYF. CDR3 coding DNA: TGCGCCAGCAGCCAAGAGGACAGGGGCGCAGATACGCAGTATTTT.

There are a few counts of this clone. The V and J genes are TRBV5-1 and TRBJ2-1; the match to TRBD1 covers 7 bases. The CDR3 spans 16 residues. CDR1 SGHRS and CDR2 YFSETQ come from the germline V gene. With V trimmed by 4 bases and J by 2 bases, 9 bases remained unmatched. CDR3 sequence: CASSQTGTATYNEQFF. The CDR3 DNA sequence: TGCGCCAGCAGCCAAACCGGGACAGCCACCTACAATGAGCAGTTCTTC.

The V gene is TRBV19, the J gene TRBJ2-6; D is uncertain. The germline V gene has CDR1 LNHDA and CDR2 SQIVND (reference sequence). The CDR3 totals 15 residues. Trimming removed 6 bases at V and 3 bases at J, with 12 bases between. The CDR3 nucleotides are TGTGCCAGTAGAGGTCCAGGTGTTGGGGCCAACGTCCTGACTTTC. Amino acids: CASRGPGVGANVLTF. Looking up the rest from reference TRBV19 and TRBJ2-6 gives the full variable domain: DGGITQSPKYLFRKEGQNVTLSCEQNLNHDAMYWYRQDPGQGLRLIYYSQIVNDFQKGDIAEGYSVSREKKESFPLTVTSAQKNPTAFYLCASRGPGVGANVLTFGAGSRLTVL.

This chain joins TRBV1 and TRBJ2-7; TRBD2 is the table's D call and was not checked against the DNA. TRBV1 is classified as a pseudogene. There are 21 residues in the CDR3. The CDR3 DNA is TGCACCAGCAGCCAAGATAACTTTTTCCTCGATAGTCTCTATATTCCCTACGAGCAGTACTTC. This encodes CTSSQDNFFLDSLYIPYEQYF.

The chain has TRBV6-5 and TRBJ1-1; D gene uncertain. V gave up 0 bases and J gave up 1 base, with 6 bases separating them. Germline CDR1 is MNHEY and CDR2 is SVGAGI. This CDR3 has 14 residues. This CDR3 is CASSYSTENTEAFF. The CDR3 nucleotides are TGTGCCAGCAGTTACTCCACAGAGAACACTGAAGCTTTCTTT.

This clone was counted between two and nine times. This sequence joins TRBV30 and TRBJ2-5, with TRBD2 identical over 8 bases. Germline CDR1 reads GTSNPN; CDR2 reads SVGIG (reference sequence). There are 14 residues in the CDR3. The V and J ends lost 3 bases and 4 bases, in that order; junction bases with no gene match: 7. The CDR3 DNA reads as TGTGCCTGGAGACCCAGCGGGAGCTTAGAGACCCAGTACTTC. It encodes CAWRPSGSLETQYF.

This clone has a handful of counts. The chain combines TRBV4-1 with TRBJ2-2; 7 nucleotides match TRBD2. The CDR3 has 15 residues. In germline, CDR1 is MGHRA, CDR2 YSYEKL. Trimming cost V 1 base and J 4 bases; bases outside gene matches: 3. In nucleotides, the CDR3 is TGCGCCAGCAGCCAAGCGGGGGGAACCACCGGGGAGCTGTTTTTT. It encodes CASSQAGGTTGELFF.

This clone was seen more than once but under ten times. This sequence joins TRBV14 and TRBJ2-5, with no clear D. This CDR3 spans 15 amino acids. V gave up 1 base and J gave up 5 bases, with 14 bases separating them. Germline lookup yields CDR1 SGHDN and CDR2 FVKESK. The CDR3: CASSQAPTVMETQYF. For the CDR3, the DNA is TGTGCCAGCAGCCAAGCCCCGACTGTCATGGAGACCCAGTACTTC.

The rearrangement uses TRBV9 and TRBJ2-7; 13 positions match TRBD2. Trimming cost V 3 bases and J 5 bases; bases outside gene matches: 5. The CDR3 runs 15 residues. Germline CDR1 reads SGDLS; CDR2 reads YYNGEE. In DNA form, the CDR3 reads TGTGCCAGCAGCGGCTCCGGGACTAGCGGGGACGAGCAGTACTTC. This sequence encodes CASSGSGTSGDEQYF.

This sequence joins TRBV2 and TRBJ2-4, with D possibly being TRBD1 (7 bases). The V and J ends lost 3 bases and 8 bases respectively, with 14 bases between them. Germline CDR1 reads SNHLY; CDR2 reads FYNNEI. This CDR3 has 14 amino acids. The CDR3 spells CASSDQGGRDIQYF. The CDR3 DNA reads as TGTGCCAGCAGTGACCAGGGGGGACGGGACATTCAGTACTTC. The whole variable domain, remainder taken from reference TRBV2 and TRBJ2-4, is EPEVTQTPSHQVTQMGQEVILRCVPISNHLYFYWYRQILGQKVEFLVSFYNNEISEKSEIFDDQFSVERPDGSNFTLKIRSTKLEDSAMYFCASSDQGGRDIQYFGAGTRLSVL.

This chain uses TRBV6-1 with TRBJ2-3; possible D gene TRBD1, 6 bases. The germline V and J ends were trimmed by 7 bases and 4 bases, with 12 bases remaining between them. CDR3 length: 13 residues. The germline CDR1 and CDR2 sequences are MNHNS and SASEGT. In DNA form, the CDR3 reads TGTGCCAGCATTGCAGGGGCACCAGATACGCAGTATTTT. It is translated as CASIAGAPDTQYF.

The J gene is TRBJ1-4, the V gene TRBV28; D unresolved. V dropped 5 bases and J dropped 13 bases, with 8 bases sitting between them. This CDR3 is 10 amino acids long. CDR1 MDHEN and CDR2 SYDVKM come from the germline V gene. In DNA form, the CDR3 reads TGTGCCAGCAGTCGGGAAGGACTGTTTTTT. Protein product: CASSREGLFF.

The chain carries TRBV2 and TRBJ2-6; TRBD2 is a possible D gene (5 bases). V was clipped by 5 bases and J by 2 bases, with 10 bases between them. CDR1 is SNHLY, CDR2 FYNNEI, per germline. This CDR3 is built from 15 residues. The CDR3 DNA sequence: TGTGCCAGCAGTAGAAGAGGGACTGGGGCCAACGTCCTGACTTTC. This sequence encodes CASSRRGTGANVLTF.